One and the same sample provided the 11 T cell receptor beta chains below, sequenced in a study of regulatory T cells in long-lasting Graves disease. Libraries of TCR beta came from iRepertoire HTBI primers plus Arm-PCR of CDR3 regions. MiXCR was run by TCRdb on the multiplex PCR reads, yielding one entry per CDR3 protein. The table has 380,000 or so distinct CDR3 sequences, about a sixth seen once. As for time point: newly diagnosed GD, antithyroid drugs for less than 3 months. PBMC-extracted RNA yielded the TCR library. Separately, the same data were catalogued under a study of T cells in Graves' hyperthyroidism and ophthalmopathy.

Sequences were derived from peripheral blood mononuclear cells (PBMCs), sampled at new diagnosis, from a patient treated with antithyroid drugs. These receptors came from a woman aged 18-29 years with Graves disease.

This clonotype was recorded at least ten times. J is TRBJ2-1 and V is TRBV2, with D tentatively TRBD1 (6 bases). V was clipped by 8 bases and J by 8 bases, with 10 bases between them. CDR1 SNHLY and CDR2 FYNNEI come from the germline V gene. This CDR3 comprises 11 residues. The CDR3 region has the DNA TGTGCCAGCGGACAGTTGTATGAGCAGTTCTTC. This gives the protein CASGQLYEQFF.

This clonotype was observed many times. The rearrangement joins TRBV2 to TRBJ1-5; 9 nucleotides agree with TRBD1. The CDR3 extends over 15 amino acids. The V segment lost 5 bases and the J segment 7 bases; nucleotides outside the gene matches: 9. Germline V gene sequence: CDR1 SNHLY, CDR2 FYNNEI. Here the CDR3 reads CASSWTGEVLQPQHF. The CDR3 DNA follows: TGTGCCAGCAGTTGGACAGGGGAGGTATTACAGCCCCAGCATTTT.

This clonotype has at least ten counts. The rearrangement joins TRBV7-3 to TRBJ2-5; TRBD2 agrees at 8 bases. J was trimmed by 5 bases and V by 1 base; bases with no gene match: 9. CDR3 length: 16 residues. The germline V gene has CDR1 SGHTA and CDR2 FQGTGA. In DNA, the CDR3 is TGTGCCAGCAGCTTAAGGGCCGGGAGGGTTCTGGAGACCCAGTACTTC. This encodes CASSLRAGRVLETQYF.

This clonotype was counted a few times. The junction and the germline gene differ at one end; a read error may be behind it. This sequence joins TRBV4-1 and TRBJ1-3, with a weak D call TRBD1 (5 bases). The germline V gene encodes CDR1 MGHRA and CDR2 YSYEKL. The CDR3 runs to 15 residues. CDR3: CASSQDPGVGSNLDF. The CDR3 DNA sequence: TGCGCCAGCAGCCAAGATCCGGGGGTTGGGTCGAACCTCGATTTT.

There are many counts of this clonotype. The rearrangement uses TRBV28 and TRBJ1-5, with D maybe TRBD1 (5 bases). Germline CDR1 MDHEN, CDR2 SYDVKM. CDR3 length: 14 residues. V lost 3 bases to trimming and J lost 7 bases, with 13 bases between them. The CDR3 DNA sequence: TGTGCCAGCAGTTTTCCCAGGGCGGGACAGCCCCAGCATTTT. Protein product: CASSFPRAGQPQHF.

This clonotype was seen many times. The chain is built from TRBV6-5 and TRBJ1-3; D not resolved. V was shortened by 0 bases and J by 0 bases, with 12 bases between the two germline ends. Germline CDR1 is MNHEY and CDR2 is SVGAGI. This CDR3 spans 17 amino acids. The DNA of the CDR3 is TGTGCCAGCAGTTACTCGAGTTCAGCTAGCTCTGGAAACACCATATATTTT. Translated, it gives CASSYSSSASSGNTIYF.

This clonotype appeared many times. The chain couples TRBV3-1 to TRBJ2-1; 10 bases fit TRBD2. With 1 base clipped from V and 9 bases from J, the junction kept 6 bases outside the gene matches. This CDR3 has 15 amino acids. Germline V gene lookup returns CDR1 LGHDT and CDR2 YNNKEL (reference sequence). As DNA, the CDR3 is TGTGCCAGCAGCCAAGGGCTTCTAGCGGGAGTTGAGCAGTTCTTC. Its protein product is CASSQGLLAGVEQFF.

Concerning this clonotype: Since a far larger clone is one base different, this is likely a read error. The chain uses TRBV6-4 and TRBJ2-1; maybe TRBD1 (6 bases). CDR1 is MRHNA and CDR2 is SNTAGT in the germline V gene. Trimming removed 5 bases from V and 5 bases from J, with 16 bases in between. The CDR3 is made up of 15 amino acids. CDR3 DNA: TGTGCCAGCAGTTCACCGGGACAATCCCACAATGAGCAGTTCTTC. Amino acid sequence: CASSSPGQSHNEQFF.

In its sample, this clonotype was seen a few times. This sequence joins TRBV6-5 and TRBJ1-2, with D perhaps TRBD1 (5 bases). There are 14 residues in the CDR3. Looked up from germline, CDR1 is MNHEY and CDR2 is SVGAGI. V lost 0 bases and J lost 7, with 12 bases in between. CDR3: CASSYSAGTSGYTF. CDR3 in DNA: TGTGCCAGCAGTTACTCGGCAGGGACTAGTGGCTACACCTTC.

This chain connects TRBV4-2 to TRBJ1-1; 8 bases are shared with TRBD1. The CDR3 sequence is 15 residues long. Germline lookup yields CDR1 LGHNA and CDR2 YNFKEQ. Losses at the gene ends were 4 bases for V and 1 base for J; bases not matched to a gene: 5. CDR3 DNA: TGTGCCAGCAGCCCTCAGACAGGGGCGAACACTGAAGCTTTCTTT. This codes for CASSPQTGANTEAFF.

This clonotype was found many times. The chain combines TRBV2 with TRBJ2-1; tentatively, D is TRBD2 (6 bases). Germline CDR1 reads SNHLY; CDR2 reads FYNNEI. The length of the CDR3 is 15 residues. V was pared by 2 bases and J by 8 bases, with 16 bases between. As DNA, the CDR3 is TGTGCCAGCAGTGAAAAGCGGGTACCAACGGATGAGCAGTTCTTC. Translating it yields CASSEKRVPTDEQFF.